Sequencing of this T cell receptor (beta chain) was carried out in a study of blood T cell repertoires in COVID-19. The germline V gene encodes CDR1 WSHSY and CDR2 SAAADI. Trimming cost V 8 bases and J 6 bases, with 23 bases left between them. The CDR3 is 15 residues long. The assay was immunoSEQ multiplex PCR, and TCRdb's table has in-frame clones only and misses some. The sample consists of more than 250,000 clones, 88% of them appearing once. Sequencing used peripheral blood. V gene TRBV10-2 combines with J gene TRBJ2-7; possible D gene TRBD1, 5 bases. The TCR originated in a human donor in a cohort sampled during active COVID-19. The CDR3 spells CASESRGRVLGEQYF. DNA for the CDR3: TGCGCCAGCGAAAGTCGTGGCAGGGTTTTAGGCGAGCAGTACTTC.